Included here is one T cell receptor (beta chain) sequence, with context. Its antigen remains unidentified. No quality values exist for individual bases; no much larger clone is one base distant. Library creation used RT-PCR. TCRdb names Illumina HiSeq 2500 as the instrument used. TCRdb cleaned the public reads at Q25 with fastp, built clones with MiXCR and kept in-frame beta chains. Each entry is one CDR3 protein sequence, shown with its most common DNA and genes. The sample records roughly 790,000 distinct CDR3 sequences, over 20% of which are singletons. The ten largest clonotypes hold around 9.6% of the sample. The data are from a study of response to subunit inactivated influenza vaccine (dated by TCRdb to the late 2010s). As for the study more broadly: Deep quantitative profiling of the T cell receptor repertoire was used in the study to follow responses to a trivalent subunit inactivated influenza vaccine. Broad study findings and their caveats: It was suggested by the authors that each seasonal influenza vaccination may recruit only a limited number of new T cells.

V and J are truncated by 3 bases and 6 bases respectively, leaving an intervening sequence of 12 bases. The CDR3 spans 15 residues, from the cysteine through the phenylalanine. Of the read, only the CDR3 DNA is kept; its 45 bases are in frame from base 1. CDR1 and CDR2, per the germline V gene, are ENHRY and SYGVKD. The rearranged segments are TRBV10-3 and TRBJ1-6; there is no confident call for the D gene. The sequencing here drew on PBMCs from blood, taken more than 4 days after vaccination. The sequence derives from a man aged 45-65 years who received an inactivated influenza vaccine. Donor details come from another sample of the same person, matched by shared clones. In nucleotide form, the sequence is TGTGCCATCAGTGAAAGGCCCAATATTAATTCACCCCTCCACTTT. The encoded protein is CAISERPNINSPLHF.